The rows below give T cell receptor beta chains drawn from one sample of a study of PD-L1 blockade in urothelial cancer. Repertoires were generated with immunoSEQ multiplex PCR, while TCRdb's copy carries only in-frame clones and drops some. The sample shows about 29,000 clones, roughly 80% of them seen only once. This material consisted of PBMCs, taken around atezolizumab (anti-PD-L1) treatment. Every receptor here comes from a man in his sixties or seventies with urothelial cancer. CDR3s include the opening cysteine and the closing phenylalanine or tryptophan.

v_gene	j_gene	CDR3aa
TRBV19	TRBJ1-1	CASTTGVLNTEAFF
TRBV29-1	TRBJ1-5	CSVADGVLGNQPQHF
TRBV29-1	TRBJ1-1	CSVQGRNTEAFF
TRBV6-5	TRBJ2-1	CASNPTGSIANEQFF
TRBV5-5	TRBJ1-5	CASSPGQASNQPQHF
TRBV7-8	TRBJ2-7	CASSLRVGARGNEQYF
TRBV5-1	TRBJ1-2	CASRRGMDYGYTF
TRBV5-4	TRBJ2-4	CASSPRTGTRDIQYF
TRBV28	TRBJ2-3	CASLPPFGGLSTDTQYF
TRBV5-4	TRBJ1-1	CASSLHLGGGLHTEAFF
TRBV7-8	TRBJ1-1	CASSLGGGNTEAFF
TRBV7-2	TRBJ2-7	CASSLQSGGSSYEQYF
TRBV28	TRBJ2-1	CASSRLAAFSDEQFF
TRBV4-1	TRBJ2-5	CASSSRGSLAGGGETQYF
TRBV5-1	TRBJ2-7	CASSAGLATYEQYF